Below, 8 T cell receptor beta chains from the same sample are listed, as sequenced in a study of blood T cell repertoires in COVID-19. The table came from immunoSEQ multiplex PCR; TCRdb's copy has only in-frame clones and leaves some out. The data show about 220,000 clones, 82% seen once. The sequenced material came from PBMCs or T cells enriched from blood (not recorded which). The receptors stem from a woman aged 60-75 years who had recovered from COVID-19.

The count of this clone is one. The J gene is TRBJ1-1, the V gene TRBV4-1, with D uncertain. In germline, CDR1 is MGHRA, CDR2 YSYEKL. Trimming shortened V by 0 bases and J by 5 bases, and 13 bases separated the two germline ends. The CDR3 has 15 amino acids. The CDR3 protein is CASSQEWRGRTEAFF. The CDR3 nucleotides are TGCGCCAGCAGCCAAGAATGGAGAGGGAGGACTGAAGCTTTCTTT.

The chain has TRBV5-1 and TRBJ2-7; perhaps TRBD1 as D (6 bases). CDR1 is SGHRS, CDR2 YFSETQ, per germline. The CDR3 spans 15 residues. Trimming stripped 5 bases from V and 3 bases from J, with 18 bases between. The chain's CDR3 is CASSLGDNIGYEQYF. CDR3 sequence (DNA): TGCGCCAGCAGTTTAGGGGACAACATAGGCTACGAGCAGTACTTC.

The chain employs TRBV28 and TRBJ2-2; 9 bases agree with TRBD1. This CDR3 is built from 15 residues. Per the germline V gene, CDR1 is MDHEN and CDR2 is SYDVKM. The junction had 5 bases not matched to a gene; V was cut back by 4 bases and J by 5 bases. The CDR3 sequence is CASSSGQGDTGELFF. The CDR3 DNA reads TGTGCCAGCAGTTCGGGACAGGGAGATACCGGGGAGCTGTTTTTT.

The chain couples TRBV19 to TRBJ2-7; 9 positions match TRBD1. The CDR3 consists of 14 residues. Trimming took 3 bases from V and 7 from J; bases not matched to a gene: 7. CDR1 is LNHDA, CDR2 SQIVND, per germline (reference sequence). The CDR3 spells CASSINRGRREQYF. CDR3 DNA sequence: TGTGCCAGTAGTATCAACAGGGGGCGGCGTGAGCAGTACTTC.

This clone has just one count. The CDR3 sequence: CASSLAGGPETQYF. The CDR3 DNA reads TGTGCCAGCAGCTTAGCGGGAGGCCCAGAGACCCAGTACTTC. This chain links TRBV5-4 with TRBJ2-5, with 9 bases fitting TRBD2. Germline CDR1 reads SGHNT; CDR2 reads YYREEE (reference sequence). The V and J ends lost 2 bases and 4 bases, in that order; junction bases with no gene match: 3. The CDR3 is 14 amino acids.

This clone was observed a few times. In DNA, the CDR3 is TGTGCCAGTAGTGGTCACCGGGACAGGACATTAGGGGGCTACACCTTC. Translating gives CASSGHRDRTLGGYTF. The chain links TRBV19 to TRBJ1-2, with 8 bases fitting TRBD1. The V and J ends lost 5 bases and 8 bases, in that order; junction bases with no gene match: 16. This CDR3 contains 16 residues. CDR1 and CDR2 (germline): LNHDA, SQIVND (reference sequence). The complete variable domain, with remaining parts taken from reference TRBV19 and TRBJ1-2, reads DGGITQSPKYLFRKEGQNVTLSCEQNLNHDAMYWYRQDPGQGLRLIYYSQIVNDFQKGDIAEGYSVSREKKESFPLTVTSAQKNPTAFYLCASSGHRDRTLGGYTFGSGTRLTVV.

This clone appeared a single time. The gene calls are TRBV6-5 and TRBJ2-6, with D perhaps TRBD2 (5 bases). Germline V gene sequence: CDR1 MNHEY, CDR2 SVGAGI. CDR3 length: 16 amino acids. V was pared by 0 bases and J by 4 bases, with 10 bases between. For the CDR3, the DNA is TGTGCCAGCAGTTACTCAGAGGGTTCAGGGGCCAACGTCCTGACTTTC. Translation: CASSYSEGSGANVLTF.

The J gene is TRBJ2-7, the V gene TRBV11-2; D remains unclear. The CDR3 is made up of 11 amino acids. CDR1 and CDR2 (germline): SGHAT, FQNNGV. V dropped 3 bases and J dropped 5 bases, with 5 bases sitting between them. CDR3 loop: CASSLRNEQYF. The CDR3 DNA reads TGTGCCAGCAGCTTGAGGAACGAGCAGTACTTC.